Sequencing of this T cell receptor beta chain was carried out in a study of T cell responses to AZD1222 COVID-19 vaccine. Study-wide points: Just a handful of AZD1222 recipients were seropositive at baseline. Vaccine-associated CD4 TCRs spanned spike, dominant at 160-218 and 743-854. Females made up more of the donors, who were largely white British, and clonal diversity may have come out too low.

Second doses were pooled across both intervals (about 4 or about 12 weeks). Germline loops: CDR1 KGHSH, CDR2 LQKENI. V dropped 0 bases and J dropped 6; count of bases not matched to a gene: 23. The CDR3 is made up of 21 amino acids. As to this clone: Its target is unknown.

Sequenced by immunoSEQ multiplex PCR; TCRdb stores in-frame clones only, minus some. This repertoire shows some 150,000 clones, over 75% found once; its top ten account for about 3.2%. The sequence was obtained from an adult who received the AZD1222 COVID-19 vaccine. The chain employs TRBV18 and TRBJ1-5, with 7 bases matching TRBD1. This specimen was peripheral blood, taken 28 days after the second AZD1222 dose. DNA for the CDR3: TGTGCCAGCTCACCACCAGGGGGCGGATTCTATTCATCCGGATATGGTCAGCCCCAGCATTTT. Its translation is CASSPPGGGFYSSGYGQPQHF. Full variable domain (rest looked up from reference TRBV18 and TRBJ1-5): NAGVMQNPRHLVRRRGQEARLRCSPMKGHSHVYWYRQLPEEGLKFMVYLQKENIIDESGMPKERFSAEFPKEGPSILRIQQVVRGDSAAYFCASSPPGGGFYSSGYGQPQHFGDGTRLSIL.